These 27 T cell receptor beta chains were all obtained from the same sample, sequenced in a study of naive and memory T cell subsets listed by TCRdb under 2017. The library was built by means of UMI-ligation and nested PCR. TCRdb records Illumina MiSeq as the sequencer. To cover both TRBC1 and TRBC2, the beta constant-region primer consisted of an equimolar mix of two oligonucleotides. TCRdb applied fastp at Q25 and MiXCR to the public reads, then kept only in-frame beta chains. Every entry covers one CDR3 protein and lists the most common genes and DNA from its rows. Present in this sample are roughly 140,000 distinct CDR3 sequences, about a sixth of which were seen just once. The ten largest clones take up 0.14% of the sample. Sequencing was performed on naive CD4+ T cells from blood. The sample's cell subset or site label is to be understood as: naive T cells, CD45RA high CD27+. These receptors were collected from a human donor in good health.

V gene TRBV28 combines with J gene TRBJ2-7, with 12 nucleotides matching TRBD1. The junction had 1 base not matched to a gene; V was cut back by 0 bases and J by 1 base. The CDR3 runs 16 residues. The germline gives CDR1 MDHEN, CDR2 SYDVKM. CDR3 loop: CASSLWGQGASYEQYF. The CDR3 coding sequence is TGTGCCAGCAGTTTATGGGGACAGGGGGCTTCCTACGAGCAGTACTTC.

In its sample, this clonotype was seen a few times. The V call is TRBV4-2, the J call TRBJ2-7; 9 bases line up with TRBD1. In germline, CDR1 is LGHNA, CDR2 YNFKEQ. Trimming at V came to 4 bases and at J to 3 bases, leaving 13 bases not matched to a gene. There are 17 residues in the CDR3. This chain's CDR3 is CASSRQQGAAYDYEQYF. In DNA form, the CDR3 reads TGTGCCAGCAGCCGCCAACAGGGGGCCGCCTATGACTACGAGCAGTACTTC.

The V call is TRBV19, the J call TRBJ2-2; D gene unclear. V dropped 11 bases and J dropped 8 bases, with 18 bases sitting between them. Germline lookup yields CDR1 LNHDA and CDR2 SQIVND (reference sequence). The CDR3 runs 13 residues. The CDR3 sequence is CASQSLAGGELFF. The CDR3 DNA reads as TGTGCCTCCCAGAGCTTGGCTGGGGGGGAGCTGTTTTTT.

This chain links TRBV3-1 with TRBJ1-4; 7 nucleotides match TRBD1. CDR1 LGHDT and CDR2 YNNKEL come from the germline V gene (reference sequence). V lost 5 bases to trimming and J lost 0 bases; unmatched junction nucleotides: 3. The CDR3 spans 15 residues. DNA for the CDR3: TGTGCCAGCAGCGGTACAGGGGCAACTAATGAAAAACTGTTTTTT. Its translation is CASSGTGATNEKLFF. The full variable domain, in which reference TRBV3-1 and TRBJ1-4 provide the parts outside the CDR3, is DTAVSQTPKYLVTQMGNDKSIKCEQNLGHDTMYWYKQDSKKFLKIMFSYNNKELIINETVPNRFSPKSPDKAHLNLHINSLELGDSAVYFCASSGTGATNEKLFFGSGTQLSVL.

This clonotype was seen only a few times. V usage is TRBV6-2 or TRBV6-3 and J usage is TRBJ2-1; 8 bases fit TRBD2. V was pared by 7 bases and J by 5 bases, with 4 bases of the junction left unmatched. Germline CDR1 reads MNHEY; CDR2 reads SVGEGT. This CDR3 is built from 13 residues. The CDR3 sequence is CASIREGHNEQFF. The CDR3, as DNA: TGTGCCAGCATCCGGGAGGGTCACAATGAGCAGTTCTTC.

The chain joins TRBV7-2 to TRBJ2-1; TRBD2 is a possible D gene (6 bases). V shed 2 bases and J shed 0 bases, with 14 bases lying between them. The CDR3 covers 17 residues. The germline CDR1 and CDR2 sequences are SGHTA and FQGNSA. The CDR3 here is CASSLIGLASSYNEQFF. In DNA, the CDR3 is TGTGCCAGCAGCTTAATTGGCCTAGCGAGCTCCTACAATGAGCAGTTCTTC.

This clonotype has more than one count but fewer than ten. This sequence joins TRBV4-2 and TRBJ1-2; a weak D match, TRBD1 (5 bases). The ends were cut back, 2 bases at V and 3 bases at J, with 10 bases in the middle. Germline V lookup: CDR1 LGHNA, CDR2 YNFKEQ. The CDR3 is 14 amino acids. The CDR3 coding sequence is TGTGCCAGCAGCCAACCCGGCAGGGACTATGGCTACACCTTC. This translates into CASSQPGRDYGYTF.

The chain combines TRBV5-1 with TRBJ1-2; D is undetermined. This CDR3 has 13 amino acids. Deletions cut 0 bases from V and 6 bases from J, with 9 bases between. CDR1 and CDR2 (germline): SGHRS, YFSETQ. The CDR3 loop is CASSLAGFDGYTF. The CDR3 DNA is TGCGCCAGCAGCTTGGCCGGTTTCGATGGCTACACCTTC.

This chain connects TRBV7-2 to TRBJ1-3; the match to TRBD1 covers 9 bases. Germline CDR1 and CDR2: SGHTA and FQGNSA. The CDR3 runs to 14 residues. The ends lost 5 bases at V and 4 bases at J; junction bases unmatched: 3. CDR3 nucleotide sequence: TGTGCCAGCAGCAGGACAGGGGTCGGAAACACCATATATTTT. Translation: CASSRTGVGNTIYF.

V is TRBV11-2 and J is TRBJ1-5, with no clear D. Looked up from germline, CDR1 is SGHAT and CDR2 is FQNNGV. V was shortened by 4 bases and J by 2 bases, with 15 bases between the two germline ends. The CDR3 totals 16 residues. Written as DNA, the CDR3 is TGTGCCAGCAGCTCCACCCTAGAGGTCGGCAATCAGCCCCAGCATTTT. It is translated as CASSSTLEVGNQPQHF.

Only a few counts were recorded for this clonotype. The J gene is TRBJ2-7, the V gene TRBV7-2; 11 bases map to TRBD1. The CDR3 sequence is 14 residues long. The V gene end was trimmed by 3 bases and the J gene end by 5 bases; junction bases not matched to a gene: 3. Per the germline V gene, CDR1 is SGHTA and CDR2 is FQGNSA. The CDR3 DNA reads TGTGCCAGCAGCTTGGACAGGGGGCCCCACGAGCAGTACTTC. Its translation is CASSLDRGPHEQYF.

This clonotype was detected only a few times. The V gene is TRBV4-2, the J gene TRBJ2-2; D unclear. The germline V and J ends were trimmed by 0 bases and 9 bases, with 14 bases remaining between them. Germline-derived CDR1 and CDR2 are LGHNA and YNFKEQ. The CDR3 has 15 amino acids. The DNA of the CDR3 is TGTGCCAGCAGCCAAGAATGGGCTACCGAGAGGGAGCTGTTTTTT. Translating gives CASSQEWATERELFF.

The chain recombines TRBV4-1 with TRBJ2-7; a weak D match, TRBD1 (5 bases). This CDR3 comprises 11 residues. CDR1 and CDR2 (germline): MGHRA, YSYEKL. CDR3 sequence (DNA): TGCGCCAGCAGCCAAGAAAGGGGTCTACGGGTC. This encodes CASSQERGLRV.

V is TRBV10-3 and J is TRBJ2-5; 8 nucleotides match TRBD1. CDR1 is ENHRY, CDR2 SYGVKD, per germline. The CDR3 contains 13 residues. V was pared by 9 bases and J by 1 base, with 4 bases of the junction left unmatched. This chain's CDR3 is CAMAGTGQETQYF. DNA for the CDR3: TGTGCCATGGCCGGGACAGGCCAAGAGACCCAGTACTTC.

This clonotype was recorded a few times. V and J are TRBV7-2 and TRBJ2-5, with TRBD2 identical over 7 bases. Germline V gene sequence: CDR1 SGHTA, CDR2 FQGNSA. This CDR3 is built from 14 residues. V was pared by 7 bases and J by 5 bases, with 10 bases of the junction left unmatched. The CDR3 coding sequence is TGTGCCAGCAATAGCGGGCTCATGACGGAGACCCAGTACTTC. Translating it yields CASNSGLMTETQYF.

The chain has TRBV2 and TRBJ2-1; no firm D call. This CDR3 spans 13 amino acids. CDR1 is SNHLY, CDR2 FYNNEI, per germline. The ends were cut back, 5 bases at V and 6 bases at J, with 11 bases in the middle. In DNA form, the CDR3 reads TGTGCCAGCAGTACCAGTGGGTTCAATGAGCAGTTCTTC. Its translation is CASSTSGFNEQFF.

This chain joins TRBV28 and TRBJ2-7; no firm D call. Germline CDR1 MDHEN, CDR2 SYDVKM. The CDR3 length is 15 residues. Trimming stripped 3 bases from V and 7 bases from J, with 19 bases between. DNA of the CDR3: TGTGCCAGCAGTTTGTTGTCCAGCTCCCCCTTGGAGCAGTACTTC. It codes for CASSLLSSSPLEQYF. Complete variable domain (other parts from reference TRBV28 and TRBJ2-7): DVKVTQSSRYLVKRTGEKVFLECVQDMDHENMFWYRQDPGLGLRLIYFSYDVKMKEKGDIPEGYSVSREKKERFSLILESASTNQTSMYLCASSLLSSSPLEQYFGPGTRLTVT.

Only a few counts were recorded for this clonotype. The chain recombines TRBV25-1 with TRBJ2-7; 7 bases are a match to TRBD1. V was clipped by 6 bases and J by 6 bases; unmatched bases: 8. Germline V gives CDR1 MGHDK, CDR2 SYGVNS. The CDR3 runs 13 residues. The CDR3: CASSLLTGTEQYF. The CDR3, as DNA: TGTGCCAGCAGCCTACTGACAGGGACCGAGCAGTACTTC.

This clonotype was picked up a small number of times. V is TRBV20-1 and J is TRBJ2-5; D not resolved. CDR1 and CDR2 (germline): DFQATT, SNEGSKA (reference sequence). The V end lost 4 bases, the J end lost 0 bases, and 9 bases lay between the germline ends. The CDR3 sequence is 13 residues long. The CDR3 sequence: CSATGDNQETQYF. The CDR3 coding sequence is TGCAGTGCTACTGGAGACAACCAAGAGACCCAGTACTTC.

This clonotype was seen more than once but under ten times. The rearrangement joins TRBV25-1 to TRBJ1-2; D uncertain. Germline values: CDR1 MGHDK, CDR2 SYGVNS. V was cut by 1 base and J by 1 base, with 7 bases left in between. The CDR3 has 14 amino acids. CDR3 loop: CASSELRDNYGYTF. The CDR3 DNA is TGTGCCAGCAGTGAATTGAGGGATAACTATGGCTACACCTTC.

The table lists this clonotype with a few counts. This rearrangement joins TRBV12-3 or TRBV12-4 to TRBJ2-3, with a weak D call TRBD2 (5 bases). This CDR3 spans 12 amino acids. V gave up 6 bases and J gave up 11 bases, with 15 bases separating them. This CDR3 is CASSAPGFEQYF. The CDR3 DNA reads as TGTGCCAGCAGCGCGCCGGGATTTGAGCAGTATTTT.

The rearrangement uses TRBV29-1 and TRBJ1-2; 11 bases map to TRBD1. This CDR3 contains 15 residues. The V gene end was trimmed by 2 bases and the J gene end by 6 bases; junction bases not matched to a gene: 8. Germline V CDR1 and CDR2: SQVTM, ANQGSEA. CDR3 region: CSVERRDRGSDGYTF. The CDR3 nucleotides are TGCAGCGTTGAACGGCGGGACAGGGGGAGCGATGGCTACACCTTC.

In this sample, this clonotype turned up a few times. The CDR3 loop is CASSTKFQGGETQYF. The CDR3 DNA follows: TGTGCCAGCAGCACGAAATTCCAGGGGGGAGAGACCCAGTACTTC. The chain links TRBV7-2 to TRBJ2-5; D is possibly TRBD1 (7 bases). Per germline, CDR1 SGHTA and CDR2 FQGNSA. V was pared by 5 bases and J by 4 bases, with 17 bases between. The length of the CDR3 is 15 residues. Combining the CDR3 with reference TRBV7-2 and TRBJ2-5 gives the whole variable domain GAGVSQSPSNKVTEKGKDVELRCDPISGHTALYWYRQSLGQGLEFLIYFQGNSAPDKSGLPSDRFSAERTGGSVSTLTIQRTQQEDSAVYLCASSTKFQGGETQYFGPGTRLLVL.

In its sample, this clonotype was seen a few times. The genes are TRBV4-1 and TRBJ2-1, with 8 bases matching TRBD2. This CDR3 has 15 residues. CDR1 and CDR2 (germline): MGHRA, YSYEKL. V dropped 2 bases and J dropped 8; count of bases not matched to a gene: 8. The CDR3 sequence is CASSQLGTRAYEQFF. CDR3 nucleotides: TGCGCCAGCAGCCAATTGGGGACTAGGGCATATGAGCAGTTCTTC.

The V gene is TRBV20-1, the J gene TRBJ2-2; 10 nucleotides align to TRBD2. The CDR3 covers 16 residues. The V gene's germline CDR1 is DFQATT and CDR2 SNEGSKA (reference sequence). The V and J ends lost 6 bases and 1 base, in that order; junction bases with no gene match: 8. The CDR3, as DNA: TGCAGTGCCCCTAACCGACTAGCGGGGAACACCGGGGAGCTGTTTTTT. Protein: CSAPNRLAGNTGELFF.

This clonotype has only a few counts. The genes are TRBV12-3 or TRBV12-4 and TRBJ2-3, with 8 bases that match TRBD2. V was clipped by 3 bases and J by 0 bases; unmatched bases: 5. The length of the CDR3 is 16 residues. The CDR3 here is CASSLRRGASTDTQYF. The CDR3, as DNA: TGTGCCAGCAGTTTGCGGCGGGGGGCAAGCACAGATACGCAGTATTTT.

The chain is built from TRBV5-1 and TRBJ2-3, with 7 positions matching TRBD1. The CDR3 is 14 residues long. The V gene's germline CDR1 is SGHRS and CDR2 YFSETQ. V was clipped by 4 bases and J by 1 base; unmatched bases: 3. The CDR3 bases are TGCGCCAGCAGCACAGGGGCGGGCACAGATACGCAGTATTTT. It codes for CASSTGAGTDTQYF.